A single sample is the source of the 30 T cell receptor beta chains below, sequenced in a study of T cells after yellow fever vaccination. One entry per CDR3 protein, called by TCRdb with MiXCR from the 5' RACE reads. The table has 110,000 to 150,000 distinct CDR3 sequences, roughly 6.7% seen once; the top ten hold more than 0.55%. The source material was CD4+ T cells sorted from PBMCs, sampled 10 days after the yellow fever booster vaccination. The receptors stem from a man aged 25 to 45 who received the YFV17D yellow fever vaccine.

In its sample, this clonotype was seen a few times. The chain uses TRBV4-1 and TRBJ2-5, with a tentative D call TRBD2 (5 bases). This CDR3 has 13 residues. Germline loops: CDR1 MGHRA, CDR2 YSYEKL. The V gene lost 1 base and the J gene lost 3 bases, with 6 bases spanning the gap. The CDR3 DNA is TGCGCCAGCAGCCAAGGGGGAGAAGAGACCCAGTACTTC. Translating it yields CASSQGGEETQYF.

This clonotype was found many times. The J gene is TRBJ2-1, the V gene TRBV20-1; no firm D call. The ends were cut back, 5 bases at V and 8 bases at J, with 7 bases in the middle. There are 10 residues in the CDR3. Per germline, CDR1 DFQATT and CDR2 SNEGSKA (reference sequence). CDR3 nucleotides: TGCAGTGCTGGAGTACATGAGCAGTTCTTC. It is translated as CSAGVHEQFF.

This clonotype appeared many times. This chain joins TRBV28 and TRBJ2-7; 12 nucleotides agree with TRBD2. The CDR3 loop spans 15 amino acids. Germline CDR1 is MDHEN and CDR2 is SYDVKM. Unmatched junction bases numbered 6, after V lost 5 bases and J lost 4 bases. The CDR3, as DNA: TGTGCCAGCAGTGACTGGACTAGCGGGAAGTACGAGCAGTACTTC. This gives the protein CASSDWTSGKYEQYF.

Ten or more counts support this clonotype. This chain links TRBV3-1 with TRBJ2-1; D gene unclear. V lost 0 bases, J lost 6 bases, and 3 bases lay in between. CDR1 and CDR2 from the germline V gene are LGHDT and YNNKEL (reference sequence). The CDR3 has 12 amino acids. In nucleotides, the CDR3 is TGTGCCAGCAGCCAAGAATTCAATGAGCAGTTCTTC. It is translated as CASSQEFNEQFF.

The table lists this clonotype with many counts. The chain uses TRBV7-2 and TRBJ1-2; D may be TRBD1 (6 bases). This CDR3 contains 14 residues. V was shortened by 0 bases and J by 5 bases, with 10 bases between the two germline ends. The germline V gene encodes CDR1 SGHTA and CDR2 FQGNSA. This CDR3 is CASSLAGTYYGYTF. In DNA, the CDR3 is TGTGCCAGCAGCTTAGCTGGGACATATTATGGCTACACCTTC.

Many counts were recorded for this clonotype. This chain uses TRBV5-1 with TRBJ2-5; the D is unclear. The CDR3 runs 12 residues. Germline CDR1 and CDR2: SGHRS and YFSETQ. V was clipped by 1 base and J by 3 bases, with 4 bases between them. In DNA, the CDR3 is TGCGCCAGCAGCTTGTCCGAAGAGACCCAGTACTTC. It codes for CASSLSEETQYF.

This clonotype was seen many times. The CDR3 loop reads CASGAGGNTGELFF. DNA for the CDR3: TGTGCCAGCGGGGCGGGGGGAAACACCGGGGAGCTGTTTTTT. The J gene is TRBJ2-2, the V gene TRBV6-5; 8 positions agree with TRBD2. Losses at the gene ends were 8 bases for V and 2 bases for J; bases not matched to a gene: 4. The CDR3 totals 14 residues. Germline lookup yields CDR1 MNHEY and CDR2 SVGAGI.

This clonotype has a count of ten or more. V and J are TRBV6-1 and TRBJ1-4; TRBD1 is a possible D gene (5 bases). The CDR3 is made up of 14 amino acids. Germline V gene lookup returns CDR1 MNHNS and CDR2 SASEGT. With 1 base removed from V and 4 bases from J, the gap between germline ends came to 7 bases. The CDR3 loop reads CASSEGGINEKLFF. CDR3 nucleotides: TGTGCCAGCAGTGAAGGGGGGATTAATGAAAAACTGTTTTTT.

This clonotype was recorded many times. The chain combines TRBV2 with TRBJ2-1; D is perhaps TRBD1 or TRBD2 (6 bases each). The V and J ends lost 1 base and 6 bases respectively, with 19 bases between them. The CDR3 runs 17 residues. Germline lookup yields CDR1 SNHLY and CDR2 FYNNEI. CDR3 DNA sequence: TGTGCCAGCAGTGAAGGGTGGGGGGCGCCCCGAGGCAATGAGCAGTTCTTC. This encodes CASSEGWGAPRGNEQFF.

The chain has TRBV7-2 and TRBJ2-7, with 9 bases matching TRBD2. The J segment lost 7 bases and the V segment lost 2 bases, leaving 6 bases of the junction unmatched. CDR3 length: 14 amino acids. In germline, CDR1 is SGHTA, CDR2 FQGNSA. CDR3 sequence reads: CASSLLAGVGEQYF. The CDR3 bases are TGTGCCAGCAGCTTATTAGCGGGAGTAGGAGAGCAGTACTTC. Based on the CDR3 plus reference TRBV7-2 and TRBJ2-7, the full variable domain is GAGVSQSPSNKVTEKGKDVELRCDPISGHTALYWYRQSLGQGLEFLIYFQGNSAPDKSGLPSDRFSAERTGGSVSTLTIQRTQQEDSAVYLCASSLLAGVGEQYFGPGTRLTVT.

As for this clonotype: An end of the junction differs from the germline gene, which may be a read error. V and J are TRBV7-7 and TRBJ1-1; D remains unclear. The CDR3 loop spans 13 amino acids. Germline V CDR1 and CDR2: SSHAT, FNYEAQ (reference sequence). CDR3 in amino acids: CASSPHVETEAFF. The CDR3 DNA is TGTGCTAGCAGCCCCCACGTAGAGACTGAAGCTTTCTTT.

The sample holds many counts of this clonotype. The chain recombines TRBV11-2 with TRBJ2-1, with 10 bases that match TRBD1. The CDR3 sequence is 16 residues long. J lost 6 bases, V lost 4 bases, and 9 bases had no gene match. Germline assignment: CDR1 SGHAT and CDR2 FQNNGV. Here the CDR3 reads CASSSPGTGATNEQFF. The CDR3 nucleotides read TGTGCCAGCAGCTCACCCGGGACAGGGGCAACCAATGAGCAGTTCTTC.

This clonotype was seen many times. This chain uses TRBV15 with TRBJ2-3; maybe TRBD1 (5 bases). The V gene's germline CDR1 is LNHNV and CDR2 YYDKDF (reference sequence). With 7 bases removed from V and 2 bases from J, the gap between germline ends came to 16 bases. This CDR3 is 15 amino acids long. The CDR3 reads CATKKGPGPTDTQYF. CDR3 coding DNA: TGTGCCACCAAAAAGGGGCCAGGCCCCACAGATACGCAGTATTTT. The variable domain in full, with the rest retrieved from reference TRBV15 and TRBJ2-3, is DAMVIQNPRYQVTQFGKPVTLSCSQTLNHNVMYWYQQKSSQAPKLLFHYYDKDFNNEADTPDNFQSRRPNTSFCFLDIRSPGLGDTAMYLCATKKGPGPTDTQYFGPGTRLTVL.

This clonotype appeared many times. This chain connects TRBV5-1 to TRBJ2-5, with D hard to call. This CDR3 region has 13 residues. Deletions cut 0 bases from V and 0 bases from J, with 3 bases between. CDR1 and CDR2 (germline): SGHRS, YFSETQ. CDR3 in amino acids: CASSLVHQETQYF. The CDR3 nucleotides are TGCGCCAGCAGCTTGGTGCACCAAGAGACCCAGTACTTC.

This clonotype occurred many times. V gene TRBV18 combines with J gene TRBJ2-3; the D call may be TRBD1 or TRBD2 (6 bases each). The CDR3 runs to 15 residues. V was clipped by 3 bases and J by 4 bases, with 14 bases between them. The germline gives CDR1 KGHSH, CDR2 LQKENI. CDR3 coding DNA: TGTGCCAGCTCACCTCAACAGGGAGGCTCAGATACGCAGTATTTT. This encodes CASSPQQGGSDTQYF.

With regard to this clonotype: With a much larger clone just one base away, this may be a read error. The chain has TRBV28 and TRBJ1-2; TRBD1 matches at 8 bases. CDR3 size: 14 residues. Germline V gene sequence: CDR1 MDHEN, CDR2 SYDVKM. DNA for the CDR3: TGTACCAGCAGTTTGTTTGACAGGGGCTATGGCTACACCTTC. It specifies CTSSLFDRGYGYTF.

This clonotype has a count of ten or more. The V and J genes are TRBV7-8 and TRBJ2-1, with TRBD2 identical over 15 bases. V lost 5 bases, J lost 9 bases, and 5 bases stayed unmatched. The germline V gene encodes CDR1 SGHVS and CDR2 FQNEAQ. The CDR3 consists of 15 residues. This chain's CDR3 is CASSRGTSGRFEQFF. DNA of the CDR3: TGTGCCAGCAGCCGCGGGACTAGCGGGAGGTTTGAGCAGTTCTTC.

This clonotype was observed at least ten times. V is TRBV7-8 and J is TRBJ2-7; the match to TRBD2 covers 8 bases. Germline V lookup: CDR1 SGHVS, CDR2 FQNEAQ. This CDR3 comprises 16 residues. The V and J ends lost 1 base and 1 base, in that order; junction bases with no gene match: 6. The CDR3 is CASSLEIAGGSYEQYF. The DNA of the CDR3 is TGTGCCAGCAGCTTAGAAATTGCGGGGGGTTCCTACGAGCAGTACTTC.

This clonotype appeared a few times. The V gene is TRBV5-6, the J gene TRBJ2-2; D is unclear. Deletions cut 4 bases from V and 5 bases from J, with 12 bases between. The CDR3 is 14 amino acids. Germline CDR1 is SGHDT and CDR2 is YYEEEE. CDR3 DNA sequence: TGTGCCAGCAGCCCCCCCGGGCGAACCGGGGAGCTGTTTTTT. It translates to CASSPPGRTGELFF. Drawing the rest from reference TRBV5-6 and TRBJ2-2, the complete variable domain is DAGVTQSPTHLIKTRGQQVTLRCSPKSGHDTVSWYQQALGQGPQFIFQYYEEEERQRGNFPDRFSGHQFPNYSSELNVNALLLGDSALYLCASSPPGRTGELFFGEGSRLTVL.

J is TRBJ2-1 and V is TRBV7-2; D remains ambiguous. There are 17 residues in the CDR3. The V gene lost 3 bases and the J gene lost 0 bases, with 15 bases spanning the gap. Looked up from germline, CDR1 is SGHTA and CDR2 is FQGNSA. The CDR3 nucleotides read TGTGCCAGCAGCTTCGCCGGGCCCCCGAGCTCCTACAATGAGCAGTTCTTC. Residues: CASSFAGPPSSYNEQFF.

This clonotype was counted between two and nine times. This chain connects TRBV5-6 to TRBJ1-1; 7 bases map to TRBD1. Trimming at V came to 4 bases and at J to 4 bases, leaving 7 bases not matched to a gene. In germline, CDR1 is SGHDT, CDR2 YYEEEE. The CDR3 spans 14 residues. The CDR3 nucleotides read TGTGCCAGCAGCAAAGGCACAGGGGTCACTGAAGCTTTCTTT. Translated, it gives CASSKGTGVTEAFF. Filled out from reference TRBV5-6 and TRBJ1-1, the complete variable domain reads DAGVTQSPTHLIKTRGQQVTLRCSPKSGHDTVSWYQQALGQGPQFIFQYYEEEERQRGNFPDRFSGHQFPNYSSELNVNALLLGDSALYLCASSKGTGVTEAFFGQGTRLTVV.

About this clonotype itself: One junction end disagrees with the germline gene, perhaps due to a read error. The J gene is TRBJ2-3, the V gene TRBV7-7; the D is unclear. The germline CDR1 and CDR2 sequences are SSHAT and FNYEAQ (reference sequence). This CDR3 region has 13 residues. The CDR3 DNA reads TGTGCTAGCAGCTTAGATCGTTTGCATACGCAGTATTTT. Amino acid sequence: CASSLDRLHTQYF. The entire variable domain, with the rest obtained from reference TRBV7-7 and TRBJ2-3, is as follows: GAGVSQSPRYKVTKRGQDVTLRCDPISSHATLYWYQQALGQGPEFLTYFNYEAQPDKSGLPSDRFSAERPEGSISTLTIQRTEQRDSAMYRCASSLDRLHTQYFGPGTRLTVL.

This clonotype was picked up many times. The chain links TRBV3-1 to TRBJ2-1, with 8 positions matching TRBD2. The CDR3 runs 17 residues. V gave up 0 bases and J gave up 0 bases; unmatched junction bases: 4. CDR1 is LGHDT, CDR2 YNNKEL, per germline (reference sequence). CDR3 in DNA: TGTGCCAGCAGCCAAGATCGGCTAGCGGGCTCCTACAATGAGCAGTTCTTC. Its protein product is CASSQDRLAGSYNEQFF.

This clonotype was counted many times. This chain's CDR3 is CSALSGGNYNEQFF. CDR3 DNA sequence: TGCAGTGCCCTCAGCGGGGGGAACTACAATGAGCAGTTCTTC. The chain uses TRBV20-1 and TRBJ2-1; 9 bases map to TRBD2. Germline CDR1 reads DFQATT; CDR2 reads SNEGSKA (reference sequence). This CDR3 has 14 residues. J was trimmed by 3 bases and V by 6 bases; bases with no gene match: 6.

There are many counts of this clonotype. The CDR3 sequence is CASSFSGRATDTQYF. The DNA of the CDR3 is TGCGCCAGCAGCTTTAGCGGGAGGGCCACGGATACGCAGTATTTT. The J gene is TRBJ2-3, the V gene TRBV5-1, with TRBD2 matching 11 bases. The CDR3 is 15 amino acids. CDR1 and CDR2 from the germline V gene are SGHRS and YFSETQ. The junction had 5 bases not matched to a gene; V was cut back by 2 bases and J by 6 bases.

This clonotype was detected ten times or more. This rearrangement joins TRBV5-1 to TRBJ2-3; D gene uncertain. Trimming shortened V by 0 bases and J by 6 bases, and 8 bases separated the two germline ends. Germline V gene data show CDR1 as SGHRS and CDR2 as YFSETQ. The CDR3 sequence is 13 residues long. This CDR3 is CASSLALDDTQYF. Here the CDR3 DNA reads TGCGCCAGCAGCTTGGCTTTAGACGATACGCAGTATTTT.

This clonotype has just a few counts. The rearrangement joins TRBV18 to TRBJ1-1; no reliable D call. The V gene lost 6 bases and the J gene lost 1 base, with 6 bases spanning the gap. This CDR3 is 12 amino acids long. CDR1 and CDR2 from the germline V gene are KGHSH and LQKENI. The CDR3 loop is CASSFSNTEAFF. CDR3 bases: TGTGCCAGCTCTTTTTCGAACACTGAAGCTTTCTTT.

The table lists this clonotype with many counts. V gene TRBV7-2 combines with J gene TRBJ2-5; 12 positions agree with TRBD2. This CDR3 has 16 amino acids. V trimming: 0 bases; J trimming: 1 base; junction bases outside the gene matches: 0. Germline V gene sequence: CDR1 SGHTA, CDR2 FQGNSA. CDR3 protein: CASSLATSGGQETQYF. CDR3 in DNA: TGTGCCAGCAGCTTAGCGACTAGCGGGGGCCAAGAGACCCAGTACTTC.

This clonotype has a count of ten or more. The J gene is TRBJ1-4, the V gene TRBV20-1; D is uncertain. Germline CDR1 DFQATT, CDR2 SNEGSKA (reference sequence). The CDR3 length is 10 residues. The DNA for the CDR3 is TGCATCGTTGCGAGGGAGAAACTGTTTTTT. Translated: CIVAREKLFF.

There are a few counts of this clonotype. V usage is TRBV20-1 and J usage is TRBJ1-3; D gene uncertain. The V and J ends lost 3 bases and 0 bases respectively, with 12 bases between them. The CDR3 loop spans 15 amino acids. CDR1 and CDR2 from the germline V gene are DFQATT and SNEGSKA (reference sequence). In nucleotides, the CDR3 is TGCAGTGCTAGTCTGCAGGCGGGCTCTGGAAACACCATATATTTT. Protein product: CSASLQAGSGNTIYF.